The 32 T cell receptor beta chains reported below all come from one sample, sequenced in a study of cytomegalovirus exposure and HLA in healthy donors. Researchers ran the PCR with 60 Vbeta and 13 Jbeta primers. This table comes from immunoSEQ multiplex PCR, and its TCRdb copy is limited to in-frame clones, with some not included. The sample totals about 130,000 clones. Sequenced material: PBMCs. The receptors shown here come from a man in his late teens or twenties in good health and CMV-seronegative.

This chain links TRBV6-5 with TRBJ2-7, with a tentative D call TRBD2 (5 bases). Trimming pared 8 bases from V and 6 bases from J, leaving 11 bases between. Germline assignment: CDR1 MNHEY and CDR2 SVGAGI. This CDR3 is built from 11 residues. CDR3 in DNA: TGTGCCAGCGGGGAGTTCTTCGAGCAGTACTTC. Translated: CASGEFFEQYF.

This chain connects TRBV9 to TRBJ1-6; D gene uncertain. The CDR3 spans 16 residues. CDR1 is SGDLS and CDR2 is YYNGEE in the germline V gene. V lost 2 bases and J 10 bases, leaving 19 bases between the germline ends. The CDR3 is CASSVEGRMVSSPLHF. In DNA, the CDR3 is TGTGCCAGCAGCGTTGAGGGTCGCATGGTCTCGTCACCCCTCCACTTT.

The CDR3 loop reads CASSSGQQEQETQYF. Written as DNA, the CDR3 is TGTGCCAGCAGCTCGGGACAGCAAGAACAAGAGACCCAGTACTTC. The gene calls are TRBV11-3 and TRBJ2-5; TRBD1 agrees at 7 bases. The junction had 7 bases not matched to a gene; V was cut back by 4 bases and J by 2 bases. CDR3 length equals 15 residues. The germline V gene has CDR1 SGHNT and CDR2 YENEEA. The whole variable domain, remainder taken from reference TRBV11-3 and TRBJ2-5, is EAGVVQSPRYKIIEKKQPVAFWCNPISGHNTLYWYLQNLGQGPELLIRYENEEAVDDSQLPKDRFSAERLKGVDSTLKIQPAELGDSAVYLCASSSGQQEQETQYFGPGTRLLVL.

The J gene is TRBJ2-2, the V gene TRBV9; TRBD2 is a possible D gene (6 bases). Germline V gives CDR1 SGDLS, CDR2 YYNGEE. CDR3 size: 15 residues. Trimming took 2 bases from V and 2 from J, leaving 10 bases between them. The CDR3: CASSVGTVNTGELFF. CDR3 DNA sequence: TGTGCCAGCAGCGTCGGGACTGTAAACACCGGGGAGCTGTTTTTT.

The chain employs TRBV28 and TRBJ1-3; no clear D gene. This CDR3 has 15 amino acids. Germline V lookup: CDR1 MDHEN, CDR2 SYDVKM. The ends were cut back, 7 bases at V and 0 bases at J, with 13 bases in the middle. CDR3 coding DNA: TGTGCCAGCACTCTAAAAGTTCTCTCTGGAAACACCATATATTTT. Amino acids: CASTLKVLSGNTIYF.

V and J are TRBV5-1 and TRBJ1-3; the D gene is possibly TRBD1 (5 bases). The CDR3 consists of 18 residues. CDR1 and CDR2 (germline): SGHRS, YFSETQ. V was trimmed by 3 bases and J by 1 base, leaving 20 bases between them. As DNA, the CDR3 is TGCGCCAGCAGCTGGGGCCTAACAGCAAGGTATTCTGGAAACACCATATATTTT. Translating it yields CASSWGLTARYSGNTIYF.

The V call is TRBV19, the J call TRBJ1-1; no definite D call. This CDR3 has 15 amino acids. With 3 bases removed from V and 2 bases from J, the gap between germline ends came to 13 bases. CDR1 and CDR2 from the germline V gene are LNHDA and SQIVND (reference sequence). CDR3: CASSITEDFNTEAFF. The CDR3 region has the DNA TGTGCCAGTAGTATTACGGAGGACTTTAACACTGAAGCTTTCTTT. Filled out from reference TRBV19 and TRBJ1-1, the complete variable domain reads DGGITQSPKYLFRKEGQNVTLSCEQNLNHDAMYWYRQDPGQGLRLIYYSQIVNDFQKGDIAEGYSVSREKKESFPLTVTSAQKNPTAFYLCASSITEDFNTEAFFGQGTRLTVV.

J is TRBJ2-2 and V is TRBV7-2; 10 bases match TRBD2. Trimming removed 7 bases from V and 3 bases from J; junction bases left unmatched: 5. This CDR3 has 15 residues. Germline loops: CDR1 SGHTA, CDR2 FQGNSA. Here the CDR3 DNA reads TGTGCCAGCAACCGAGCGGGAGGGCACACCGGGGAGCTGTTTTTT. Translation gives CASNRAGGHTGELFF.

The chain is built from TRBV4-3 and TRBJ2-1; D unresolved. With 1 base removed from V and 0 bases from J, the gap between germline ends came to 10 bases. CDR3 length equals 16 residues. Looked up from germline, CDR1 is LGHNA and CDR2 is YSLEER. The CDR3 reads CASSQVIQSSYNEQFF. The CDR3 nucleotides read TGCGCCAGCAGCCAAGTAATACAGAGCTCCTACAATGAGCAGTTCTTC.

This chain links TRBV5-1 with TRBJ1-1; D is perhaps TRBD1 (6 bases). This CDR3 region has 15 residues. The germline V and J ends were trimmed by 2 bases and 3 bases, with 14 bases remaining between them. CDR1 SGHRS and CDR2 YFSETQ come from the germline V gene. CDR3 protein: CASSLEPGQYTEAFF. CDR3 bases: TGCGCCAGCAGCTTAGAACCGGGACAATACACTGAAGCTTTCTTT.

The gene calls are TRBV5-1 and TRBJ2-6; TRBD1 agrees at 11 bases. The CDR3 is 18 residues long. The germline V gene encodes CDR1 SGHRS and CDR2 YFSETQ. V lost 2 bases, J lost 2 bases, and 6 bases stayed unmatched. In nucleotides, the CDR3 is TGCGCCAGCAGCTTCGGACAGGGGGCTTCTGCTGGGGCCAACGTCCTGACTTTC. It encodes CASSFGQGASAGANVLTF.

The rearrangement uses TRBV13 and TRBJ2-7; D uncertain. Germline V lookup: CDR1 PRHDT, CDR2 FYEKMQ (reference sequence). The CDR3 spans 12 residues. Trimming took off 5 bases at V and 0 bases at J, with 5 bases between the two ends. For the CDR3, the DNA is TGTGCCAGCAGCGAGAGCTCCTACGAGCAGTACTTC. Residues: CASSESSYEQYF.

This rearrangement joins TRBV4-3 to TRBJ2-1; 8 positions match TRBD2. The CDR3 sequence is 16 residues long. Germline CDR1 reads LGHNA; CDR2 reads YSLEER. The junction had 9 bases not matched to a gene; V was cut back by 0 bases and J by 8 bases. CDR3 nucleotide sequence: TGCGCCAGCAGCCAAGAAAGGGGGACTAGGTCAGATGAGCAGTTCTTC. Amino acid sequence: CASSQERGTRSDEQFF.

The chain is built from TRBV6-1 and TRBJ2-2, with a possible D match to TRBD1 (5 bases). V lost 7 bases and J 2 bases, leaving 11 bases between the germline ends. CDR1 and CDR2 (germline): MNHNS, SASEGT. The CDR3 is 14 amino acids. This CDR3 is CASTRGKNTGELFF. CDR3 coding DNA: TGTGCCAGCACTAGGGGTAAAAACACCGGGGAGCTGTTTTTT.

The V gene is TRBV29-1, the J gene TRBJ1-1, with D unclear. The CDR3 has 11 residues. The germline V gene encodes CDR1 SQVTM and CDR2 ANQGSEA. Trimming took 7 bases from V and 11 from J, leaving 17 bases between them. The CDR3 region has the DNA TGCAGCGGTGAGGAGCGGGATAGGGCTTTCTTT. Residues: CSGEERDRAFF.

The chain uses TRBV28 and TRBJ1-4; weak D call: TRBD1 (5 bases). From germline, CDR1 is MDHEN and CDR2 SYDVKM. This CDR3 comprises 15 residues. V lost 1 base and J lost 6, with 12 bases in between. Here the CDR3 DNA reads TGTGCCAGCAGTTTATCGAGGTCGGGGGATGAAAAACTGTTTTTT. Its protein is CASSLSRSGDEKLFF.

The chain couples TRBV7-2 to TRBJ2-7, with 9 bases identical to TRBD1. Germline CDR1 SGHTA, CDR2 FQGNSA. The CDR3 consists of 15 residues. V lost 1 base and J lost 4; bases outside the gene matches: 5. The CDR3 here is CASSLEGQGVYEQYF. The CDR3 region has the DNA TGTGCCAGCAGCTTAGAGGGACAGGGTGTTTACGAGCAGTACTTC.

This CDR3 reads CASSLRPGKDYEQYF. CDR3 coding DNA: TGTGCCAGCAGCTTAAGGCCAGGGAAAGACTACGAGCAGTACTTC. The gene calls are TRBV7-3 and TRBJ2-7; TRBD1 is a possible D gene (5 bases). The CDR3 contains 15 residues. With 1 base removed from V and 3 bases from J, the gap between germline ends came to 13 bases. From germline, CDR1 is SGHTA and CDR2 FQGTGA.

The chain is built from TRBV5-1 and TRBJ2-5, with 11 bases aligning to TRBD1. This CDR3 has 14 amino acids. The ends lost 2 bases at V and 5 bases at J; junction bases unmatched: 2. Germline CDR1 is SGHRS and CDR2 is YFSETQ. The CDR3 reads CASSFGQGAETQYF. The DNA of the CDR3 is TGCGCCAGCAGCTTCGGACAGGGGGCCGAGACCCAGTACTTC.

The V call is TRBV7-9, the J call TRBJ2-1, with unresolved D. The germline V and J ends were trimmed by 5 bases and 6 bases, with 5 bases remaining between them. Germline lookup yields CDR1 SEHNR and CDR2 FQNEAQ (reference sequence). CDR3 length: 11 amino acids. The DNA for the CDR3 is TGTGCCAGCAGCCTTAGCAATGAGCAGTTCTTC. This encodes CASSLSNEQFF.

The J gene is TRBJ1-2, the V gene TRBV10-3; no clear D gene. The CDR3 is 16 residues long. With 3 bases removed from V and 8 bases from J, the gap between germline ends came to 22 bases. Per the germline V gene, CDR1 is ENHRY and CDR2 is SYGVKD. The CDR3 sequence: CAISDREKGFLGGYTF. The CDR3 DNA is TGTGCCATCAGTGACCGAGAGAAAGGCTTTCTGGGCGGCTACACCTTC.

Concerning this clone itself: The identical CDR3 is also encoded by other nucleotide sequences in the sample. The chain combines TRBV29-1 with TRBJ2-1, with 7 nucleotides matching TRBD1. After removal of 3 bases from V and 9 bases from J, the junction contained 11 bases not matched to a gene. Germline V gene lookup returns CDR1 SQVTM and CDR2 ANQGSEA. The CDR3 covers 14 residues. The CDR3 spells CSVDRDSLLSEQFF. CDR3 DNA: TGCAGCGTTGACCGGGACAGCCTCCTAAGTGAGCAGTTCTTC.

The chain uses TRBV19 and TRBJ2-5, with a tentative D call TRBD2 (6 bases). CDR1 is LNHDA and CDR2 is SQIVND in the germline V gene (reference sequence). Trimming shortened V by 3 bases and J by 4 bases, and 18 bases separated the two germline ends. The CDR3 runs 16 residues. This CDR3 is CASSMVDGSFGETQYF. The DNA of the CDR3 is TGTGCCAGTAGTATGGTTGACGGGAGCTTCGGAGAGACCCAGTACTTC.

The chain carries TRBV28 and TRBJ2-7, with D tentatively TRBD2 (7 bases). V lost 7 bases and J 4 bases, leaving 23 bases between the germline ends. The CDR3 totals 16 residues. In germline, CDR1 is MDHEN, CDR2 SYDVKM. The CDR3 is CASTEGGGTGIYEQYF. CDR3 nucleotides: TGTGCCAGCACGGAGGGGGGGGGTACCGGCATTTACGAGCAGTACTTC.

The CDR3 DNA reads TGTGCCAGCAGCGTAGATCACAGCCTTAACTATGGCTACACCTTC. Translating gives CASSVDHSLNYGYTF. The chain employs TRBV9 and TRBJ1-2; D is unresolved. The CDR3 covers 15 residues. V was clipped by 0 bases and J by 1 base, with 10 bases between them. The V gene's germline CDR1 is SGDLS and CDR2 YYNGEE.

The CDR3 nucleotides are TGTGCCAGCAGTGACCCCCGGGACAGGGTATCGACTGAAGCTTTCTTT. It encodes CASSDPRDRVSTEAFF. The chain couples TRBV6-4 to TRBJ1-1; 9 nucleotides line up with TRBD1. Germline V gene sequence: CDR1 MRHNA, CDR2 SNTAGT. CDR3 length equals 16 residues. The trim removed 2 bases at V and 5 bases at J, leaving 9 bases unmatched.

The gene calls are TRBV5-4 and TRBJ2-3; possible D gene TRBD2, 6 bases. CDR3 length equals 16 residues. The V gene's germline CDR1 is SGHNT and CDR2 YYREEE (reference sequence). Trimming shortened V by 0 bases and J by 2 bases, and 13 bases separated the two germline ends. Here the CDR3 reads CASSLGRDSYTDTQYF. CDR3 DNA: TGTGCCAGCAGCTTGGGTCGGGACTCGTACACAGATACGCAGTATTTT.

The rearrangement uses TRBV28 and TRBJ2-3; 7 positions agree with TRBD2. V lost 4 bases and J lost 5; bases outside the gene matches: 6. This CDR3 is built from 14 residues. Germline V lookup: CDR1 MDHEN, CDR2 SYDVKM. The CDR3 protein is CASSSSGARDTQYF. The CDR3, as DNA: TGTGCCAGCAGTTCTAGCGGAGCTAGAGATACGCAGTATTTT.

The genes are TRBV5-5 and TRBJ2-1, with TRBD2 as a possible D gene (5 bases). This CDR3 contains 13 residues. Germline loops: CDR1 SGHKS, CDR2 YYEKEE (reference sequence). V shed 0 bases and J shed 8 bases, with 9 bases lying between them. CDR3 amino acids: CASSLVLAYEQFF. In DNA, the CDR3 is TGTGCCAGCAGCTTGGTCCTAGCCTATGAGCAGTTCTTC. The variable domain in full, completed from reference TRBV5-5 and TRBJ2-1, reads DAGVTQSPTHLIKTRGQQVTLRCSPISGHKSVSWYQQVLGQGPQFIFQYYEKEERGRGNFPDRFSARQFPNYSSELNVNALLLGDSALYLCASSLVLAYEQFFGPGTRLTVL.

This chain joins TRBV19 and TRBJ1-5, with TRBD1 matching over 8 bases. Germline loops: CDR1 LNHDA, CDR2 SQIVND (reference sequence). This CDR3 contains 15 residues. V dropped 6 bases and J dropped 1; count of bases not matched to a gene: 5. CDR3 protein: CASRVRTGSNQPQHF. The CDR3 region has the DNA TGTGCCAGTAGGGTCAGGACAGGGAGCAATCAGCCCCAGCATTTT.

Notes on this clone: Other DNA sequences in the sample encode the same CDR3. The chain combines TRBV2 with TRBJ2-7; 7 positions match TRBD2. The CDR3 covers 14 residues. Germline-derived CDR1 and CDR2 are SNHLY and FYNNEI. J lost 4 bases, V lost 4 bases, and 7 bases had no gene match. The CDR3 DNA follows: TGTGCCAGCAGTGTCGGCGGGAGCGGTTACGAGCAGTACTTC. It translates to CASSVGGSGYEQYF.

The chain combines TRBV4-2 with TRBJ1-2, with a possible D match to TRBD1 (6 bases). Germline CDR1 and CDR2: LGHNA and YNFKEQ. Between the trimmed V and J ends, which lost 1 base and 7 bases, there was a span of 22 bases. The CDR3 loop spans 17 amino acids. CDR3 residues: CASSQGIGGPADCGYTF. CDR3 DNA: TGTGCCAGCAGCCAAGGGATTGGGGGCCCCGCGGACTGTGGCTACACCTTC.